The clone carrying this T cell receptor beta chain was counted at least ten times. The antigen is unknown. Gene names follow the mouse nomenclature. The read terminates 4 residues ahead of where the CDR3 ends, so the germline J gene completes it. The CDR3 has 13 amino acids. J gave up 3 bases and V 3 bases, and 1 base lay outside the gene matches. The germline V gene has CDR1 FNHDT and CDR2 SITEND (reference sequence). This record comes from a study of CD8+ T cells in alopecia areata. Overall study context: Skin was taken from approximately 6-13-month-old C3H/HeJ graft donors that had spontaneous alopecia and grafted onto roughly 7-11-week-old female C3H/HeJ mice.

Study findings and constraints: Mice showed clearer TCR sharing than patients did, a gap that was possibly HLA-related.

As the sequencing template, cDNA was produced by extracting RNA and reverse transcribing it. Method: immunoSEQ multiplex PCR; TCRdb's copy keeps in-frame clones and lacks some. The sample shows approximately 2,000 clones, none of them appearing just once. This sequence joins TRBV19 and TRBJ2-3; 7 positions agree with TRBD2. Sequencing was done on a sample of lesional skin. This TCR came from a C3H/HeJ mouse with alopecia areata. MHC haplotype of the strain: H2-k. The sequenced CDR3 bases are TGTGCCAGCAGTAGGGGGGGGGCAGAA. Translating gives CASSRGGAE. The whole CDR3 is CASSRGGAETLYF.